This T cell receptor (beta chain) was sequenced in a study of shared clonotypes between healthy human individuals. The CDR3 sequence is 15 residues long. V shed 1 base and J 7 bases; nucleotides not matched to a gene: 10. Germline V CDR1 and CDR2: LGHNA, YNFKEQ. Clones were sequenced by immunoSEQ multiplex PCR, and TCRdb holds only the in-frame ones, with some missing. Of about 1.1 million clones in the sample, roughly 77% were seen once. This clone occurred a few times. The origin of this receptor is a man aged 18 to 29 in good health. Some clones in this sample may be carry-over from other donors' samples. The sample taken for sequencing was memory CD4+ T cells from PBMCs. The subset was: CD45RA-negative fraction. This chain uses TRBV4-2 with TRBJ2-7, with 7 nucleotides matching TRBD2. The CDR3, as DNA: TGTGCCAGCAGCCAAGCCCTAGCGGTGGTAGGGGAGCAGTACTTC. It codes for CASSQALAVVGEQYF.